These T cell receptor beta chains were read from a single sample in a study of T-cell memory formation after mild COVID-19. TCRdb ran MiXCR on the 5' RACE reads and lists one entry per CDR3 protein. Among around 310,000 distinct CDR3 sequences listed, 20% to 25% were seen once. The sequenced sample consisted of PBMCs or a T cell subset sorted from them (not recorded which). Source of these receptors: a man aged 18 to 30 who had mild COVID-19 (a few samples of this study predate the infection). Cell type and time point are not known. Each CDR3 is given with its conserved first and last residue. A D gene is named only where the DNA matches it firmly. Only some rows state a clone size, as once, few, many or a class for expanded clones.

>TRBD2|-|TRBV9|TRBJ2-1|15
TGTGCCAGCAGGGATAGCGGGAGCTCCTACAATGAGCAGTTCTTC
CASRDSGSSYNEQFF
>-|-|TRBV4-1|TRBJ2-7|14
TGCGCCAGCAGCCAAGTTGGGGGAACCTACGAGCAGTACTTC
CASSQVGGTYEQYF
>TRBD2|-|TRBV6-5|TRBJ2-5|16
TGTGCCAGCAGTCCAGCGGGACTAGCGGTCCAAGAGACCCAGTACTTC
CASSPAGLAVQETQYF
>TRBD1|-|TRBV20-1|TRBJ1-5|20
TGCAGTGCTAGAGGAACTAACCGGGACAGGATTCCCATAGTGGATCAGCCCCAGCATTTT
CSARGTNRDRIPIVDQPQHF
>TRBD1|many|TRBV7-9|TRBJ2-1|16
TGTGCCAGCAGCCCCGGCAAGGGGGCCTCATACAATGAGCAGTTCTTC
CASSPGKGASYNEQFF
>-|-|TRBV7-8|TRBJ2-5|15
TGTGCCAGCAGCCATCGACAGGCGTCCCAAGAGACCCAGTACTTC
CASSHRQASQETQYF
>-|few|TRBV19|TRBJ2-5|13
TGTGCCAGTAGCGAGGTCCAGGGCGGGACCCAGTACTTC
CASSEVQGGTQYF
>-|-|TRBV12-3/TRBV12-4|TRBJ1-2|13
TGTGCCAGCAGTTCCCAGGGAATCGGTGGCTACACCTTC
CASSSQGIGGYTF
>-|-|TRBV12-3/TRBV12-4|TRBJ2-3|14
TGTGCCAGCAGTCCAACGGGACGGAGAGATACGCAGTATTTT
CASSPTGRRDTQYF
>TRBD2|few|TRBV6-2/TRBV6-3|TRBJ2-7|16
TGTGCCAGCAGTTACCTACGAGCGGGGTTTACCTACGAGCAGTACTTC
CASSYLRAGFTYEQYF
>-|few|TRBV5-1|TRBJ1-2|19
TGCGCCAGCAGCTTAGGCCCAATACCACAGAACTTGCTTAACTATGGCTACACCTTC
CASSLGPIPQNLLNYGYTF
>TRBD2|-|TRBV10-2|TRBJ2-1|13
TGCGCCAGCAGTCTAGCGGGGGTCCATGAGCAGTTCTTC
CASSLAGVHEQFF
>-|few|TRBV6-5|TRBJ1-5|13
TGTGCCAGCAGTTACCGGGGGGTGGGGCCCCAGCATTTT
CASSYRGVGPQHF
>-|few|TRBV10-2|TRBJ1-5|14
TGCGCCAGCAGTGAGTTTCGACAGCTGCAGCCCCAGCATTTT
CASSEFRQLQPQHF
>TRBD1|-|TRBV4-3|TRBJ1-2|15
TGCGCCAGCAGCCACCCGGGAGGGGGCCACTATGGCTACACCTTC
CASSHPGGGHYGYTF
>-|-|TRBV7-2|TRBJ1-1|13
TGTGCCAGCAGCGGCGGGAGGTGGACTGAAGCTTTCTTT
CASSGGRWTEAFF
>-|-|TRBV5-6|TRBJ1-2|14
TGTGCCAGCAGCTCGAAGGGGGGGAGCTATGGCTACACCTTC
CASSSKGGSYGYTF
>-|-|TRBV20-1|TRBJ1-4|14
TGCAGTGCTAGAGACAGCCCAACTAATGAAAAACTGTTTTTT
CSARDSPTNEKLFF
>-|few|TRBV6-1|TRBJ1-2|14
TGTGCCAGCAGTGAAGACGCACAGGTCTATGGCTACACCTTC
CASSEDAQVYGYTF
>-|-|TRBV5-6|TRBJ1-5|14
TGTGCCAGCAGCCGTCGGGACACGAATCAGACCCAGCATTTT
CASSRRDTNQTQHF
>-|-|TRBV4-2|TRBJ2-1|14
TGTGCCAGCAGCCAAGATCCAGGGAAGGATGAGCAGTTCTTC
CASSQDPGKDEQFF
>-|-|TRBV6-2/TRBV6-3|TRBJ2-5|15
TGTGCCAGCAGTTATCTAGGACAGTCTATGGAGACCCAGTACTTC
CASSYLGQSMETQYF
>-|-|TRBV7-8|TRBJ2-3|16
TGTGCCAGCAGCTTAGGGGGGCGGGGAGGGACAGATACGCAGTATTTT
CASSLGGRGGTDTQYF
>TRBD1|-|TRBV6-6|TRBJ2-3|19
TGTGCCAGCAGTTACCAGTTGGGGACAGGGAAATTCTCCGCAGATACGCAGTATTTT
CASSYQLGTGKFSADTQYF
>-|-|TRBV7-9|TRBJ2-1|17
TGTGCCAGCAGCTTACCGATCGGGGTCGGCTACTACAATGAGCAGTTCTTC
CASSLPIGVGYYNEQFF
>-|-|TRBV12-3/TRBV12-4|TRBJ2-5|12
TGTGCCAGCAGTTGGATACAAGAGACCCAGTACTTC
CASSWIQETQYF
>TRBD1|-|TRBV5-1|TRBJ2-3|14
TGCGCCAGCAAGCCGGGACAGGGCACAGATACGCAGTATTTT
CASKPGQGTDTQYF
>TRBD2|few|TRBV20-1|TRBJ2-1|14
TGCAGTGCTGGGAGGGCCGGGGCCCACAATGAGCAGTTCTTC
CSAGRAGAHNEQFF
>-|few|TRBV5-6|TRBJ1-6|14
TGTGCCAGCAGCTTGGGTGGGGGTACTTCACCCCTCCACTTT
CASSLGGGTSPLHF
>-|few|TRBV5-1|TRBJ2-5|14
TGCGCCAGCAGCTTGGACAGGATACAAGAGACCCAGTACTTC
CASSLDRIQETQYF
>-|-|TRBV5-4|TRBJ2-5|14
TGTGCCAGCAGCTTGGCGGGCGCTGTAGAGACCCAGTACTTC
CASSLAGAVETQYF
>TRBD1|-|TRBV6-2/TRBV6-3|TRBJ1-3|15
TGTGCCAGCATGAAGGGACAGCTCTCTGGAAACACCATATATTTT
CASMKGQLSGNTIYF
>TRBD1|-|TRBV12-3/TRBV12-4|TRBJ1-1|14
TGTGCCAGCAGCCCGGGACAGGGATTCGCTGAAGCTTTCTTT
CASSPGQGFAEAFF
>-|-|TRBV4-3|TRBJ1-1|14
TGCGCCAGCAGCCAGTTCCTCGGACGTGATGAAGCTTTCTTT
CASSQFLGRDEAFF
>-|few|TRBV18|TRBJ2-7|14
TGTGCCAGCTCACCGGAAGCAGTTAGGTACGAGCAGTACTTC
CASSPEAVRYEQYF
>-|many|TRBV7-2|TRBJ2-3|15
TGTGCCAGCAGCCCGCAGGGACACCCGTATGATACGCAGTATTTT
CASSPQGHPYDTQYF
>-|many|TRBV12-3/TRBV12-4|TRBJ1-1|13
TGTGCCAGCAGTTTCTGGGGCGCCACTGAAGCTTTCTTT
CASSFWGATEAFF
>-|-|TRBV10-3|TRBJ1-1|15
TGTGCCATCAGTGGCAACACAGGGTCGGGCACTGAAGCTTTCTTT
CAISGNTGSGTEAFF
>-|-|TRBV5-1|TRBJ1-1|14
TGCGCCAGCAGCTTGGCCGTGGGGGCCAGAGAAGCTTTCTTT
CASSLAVGAREAFF
>TRBD1|few|TRBV10-3|TRBJ2-3|15
TGTGCCATCAAAGCACAGGGGGCTAGCACAGATACGCAGTATTTT
CAIKAQGASTDTQYF
>-|few|TRBV12-3/TRBV12-4|TRBJ2-2|13
TGTGCCAGCAGAACTTTTACCACCGGGGAGCTGTTTTTT
CASRTFTTGELFF
>TRBD2|many|TRBV12-3/TRBV12-4|TRBJ2-5|15
TGTGCCAGCAGCCGACCGACTAGCGGTCAAGAGACCCAGTACTTC
CASSRPTSGQETQYF
>-|-|TRBV29-1|TRBJ2-2|13
TGCAGCTGGCGAGGGTTCAACACCGGGGAGCTGTTTTTT
CSWRGFNTGELFF
>-|few|TRBV4-2|TRBJ1-4|15
TGTGCCAGCAGCCACTGGGGGGGTTCTAATGAAAAACTGTTTTTT
CASSHWGGSNEKLFF
>TRBD2|many|TRBV11-2|TRBJ2-5|16
TGTGCCAGCAGCTTAGGGGTGGGAGGGTTAGAGGAGACCCAGTACTTC
CASSLGVGGLEETQYF
>-|few|TRBV2|TRBJ2-3|15
TGTGCCAGCAGTGAAGTCCTATCGACCACAGATACGCAGTATTTT
CASSEVLSTTDTQYF
>-|-|TRBV12-3/TRBV12-4|TRBJ1-6|14
TGTGCCAGCTTCCTCTCCGGGAGCAATTCACCCCTCCACTTT
CASFLSGSNSPLHF
>-|few|TRBV7-2|TRBJ2-5|12
TGTGCCAGCAGCTTAGGGGGAGTCGGTGTTTACTTC
CASSLGGVGVYF
>TRBD2|-|TRBV7-6|TRBJ2-1|13
TGTGCCAGCGGACTAGCGGGGTTCAATGAGCAGTTCTTC
CASGLAGFNEQFF
>TRBD1|few|TRBV12-3/TRBV12-4|TRBJ2-3|12
TGTGCCAGCAGTTTAGTGGACAGGGGCCCGTATTTT
CASSLVDRGPYF
>-|few|TRBV6-5|TRBJ2-3|15
TGTGCCAGCAGCATCAAGCGGCTTCCCACAGATACGCAGTATTTT
CASSIKRLPTDTQYF
>-|-|TRBV7-9|TRBJ2-7|15
TGTGCCAGCAGCCACCCATGGGGACCGTACTACGAGCAGTACTTC
CASSHPWGPYYEQYF
>-|few|TRBV18|TRBJ1-1|14
TGTGCCAGCTCACTAATACAGGGAGGCACTGAAGCTTTCTTT
CASSLIQGGTEAFF
>TRBD2|few|TRBV15|TRBJ2-1|15
TGTGCCACCCGCGAGACTAGCGGGGATTTCATTGAGCAGTTCTTC
CATRETSGDFIEQFF
>-|few|TRBV28|TRBJ1-2|15
TGTGCCAGCAGTCCCGGGGCATCGGTCAACTATGGCTACACCTTC
CASSPGASVNYGYTF
>-|many|TRBV6-2/TRBV6-3|TRBJ2-1|13
TGTGCCAGCAGCCCTACTACGTACAATGAGCAGTTCTTC
CASSPTTYNEQFF
>TRBD1|-|TRBV4-3|TRBJ2-2|16
TGCGCCAGCAGCCAGTTCGACAGGGACCTCACCGGGGAGCTGTTTTTT
CASSQFDRDLTGELFF
>-|few|TRBV12-3/TRBV12-4|TRBJ2-5|13
TGTGCCAGCAGTTTACTGACGGGGGAGACCCAGTACTTC
CASSLLTGETQYF